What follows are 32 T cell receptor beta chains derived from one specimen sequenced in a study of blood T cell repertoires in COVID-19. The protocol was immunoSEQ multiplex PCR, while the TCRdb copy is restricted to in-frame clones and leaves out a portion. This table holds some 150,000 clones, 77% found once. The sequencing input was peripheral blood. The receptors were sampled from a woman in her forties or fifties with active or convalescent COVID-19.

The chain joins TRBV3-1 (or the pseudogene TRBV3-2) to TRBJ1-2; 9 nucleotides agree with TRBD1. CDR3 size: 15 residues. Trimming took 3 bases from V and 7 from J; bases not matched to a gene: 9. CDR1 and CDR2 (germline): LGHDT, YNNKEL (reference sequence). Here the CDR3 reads CASSQTGTGMAGYTF. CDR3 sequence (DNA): TGTGCCAGCAGCCAGACCGGGACAGGGATGGCTGGCTACACCTTC.

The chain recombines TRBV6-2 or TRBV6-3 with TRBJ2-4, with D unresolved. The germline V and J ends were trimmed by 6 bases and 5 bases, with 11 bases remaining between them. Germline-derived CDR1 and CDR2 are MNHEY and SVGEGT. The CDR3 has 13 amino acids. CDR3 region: CASSDMPQNIQYF. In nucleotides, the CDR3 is TGTGCCAGCAGCGACATGCCCCAAAACATTCAGTACTTC.

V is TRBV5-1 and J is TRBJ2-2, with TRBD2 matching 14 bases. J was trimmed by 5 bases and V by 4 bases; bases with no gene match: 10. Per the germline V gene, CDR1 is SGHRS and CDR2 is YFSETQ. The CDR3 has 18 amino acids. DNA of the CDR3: TGCGCCAGCAGCCCCTTACCGGGACTAGCGGGAGAGACCGGGGAGCTGTTTTTT. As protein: CASSPLPGLAGETGELFF.

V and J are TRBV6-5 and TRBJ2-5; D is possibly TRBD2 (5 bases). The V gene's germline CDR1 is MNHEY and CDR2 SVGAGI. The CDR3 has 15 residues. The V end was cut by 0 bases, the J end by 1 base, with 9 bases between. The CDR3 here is CASSYSGSSQETQYF. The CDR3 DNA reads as TGTGCCAGCAGTTACTCGGGGAGTTCCCAAGAGACCCAGTACTTC.

The CDR3 is CASSLWGRGGTGELFF. CDR3 in DNA: TGTGCCAGCAGCTTATGGGGCAGGGGTGGCACCGGGGAGCTGTTTTTT. The gene calls are TRBV7-2 and TRBJ2-2; a possible D gene is TRBD1 (6 bases). The CDR3 length is 16 residues. V lost 2 bases and J lost 4, with 14 bases in between. CDR1 is SGHTA and CDR2 is FQGNSA in the germline V gene.

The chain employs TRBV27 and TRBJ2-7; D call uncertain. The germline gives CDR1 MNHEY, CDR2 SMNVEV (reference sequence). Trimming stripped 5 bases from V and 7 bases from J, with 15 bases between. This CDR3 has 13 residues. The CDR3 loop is CASSPGPTREQYF. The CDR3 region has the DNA TGTGCCAGCAGTCCTGGGCCTACTCGGGAGCAGTACTTC.

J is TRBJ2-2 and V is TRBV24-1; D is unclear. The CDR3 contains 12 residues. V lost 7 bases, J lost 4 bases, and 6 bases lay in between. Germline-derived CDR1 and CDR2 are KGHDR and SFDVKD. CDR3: CATRGVTGELFF. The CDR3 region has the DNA TGTGCCACCAGAGGAGTCACCGGGGAGCTGTTTTTT.

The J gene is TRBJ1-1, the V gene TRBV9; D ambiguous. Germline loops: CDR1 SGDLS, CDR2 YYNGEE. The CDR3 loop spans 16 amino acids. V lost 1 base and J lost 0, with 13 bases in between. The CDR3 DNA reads TGTGCCAGCAGCGTACGGGGTACGATGGTGAACACTGAAGCTTTCTTT. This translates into CASSVRGTMVNTEAFF. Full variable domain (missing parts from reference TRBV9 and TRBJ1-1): DSGVTQTPKHLITATGQRVTLRCSPRSGDLSVYWYQQSLDQGLQFLIQYYNGEERAKGNILERFSAQQFPDLHSELNLSSLELGDSALYFCASSVRGTMVNTEAFFGQGTRLTVV.

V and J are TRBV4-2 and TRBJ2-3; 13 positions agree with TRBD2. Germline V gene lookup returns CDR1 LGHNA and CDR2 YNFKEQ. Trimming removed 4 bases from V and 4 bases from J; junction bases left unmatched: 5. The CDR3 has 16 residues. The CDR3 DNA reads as TGTGCCAGCAGCCCAGGACTAGCGGGGGAGGCAGATACGCAGTATTTT. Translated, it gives CASSPGLAGEADTQYF.

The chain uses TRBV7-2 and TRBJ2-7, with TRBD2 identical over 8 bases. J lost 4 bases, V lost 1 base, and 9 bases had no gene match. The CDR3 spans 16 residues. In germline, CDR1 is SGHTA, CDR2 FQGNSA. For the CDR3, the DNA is TGTGCCAGCAGCTTAGTCTTGGCGGGGGGTACTTACGAGCAGTACTTC. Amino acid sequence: CASSLVLAGGTYEQYF.

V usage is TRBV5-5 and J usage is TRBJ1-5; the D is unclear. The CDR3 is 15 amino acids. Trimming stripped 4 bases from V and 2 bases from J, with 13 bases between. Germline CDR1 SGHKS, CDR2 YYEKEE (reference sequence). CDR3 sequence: CASSPSSVGNQPQHF. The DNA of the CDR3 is TGTGCCAGCAGCCCCTCGTCGGTGGGCAATCAGCCCCAGCATTTT.

The CDR3 loop is CASSLSSVGETQYF. In nucleotides, the CDR3 is TGTGCCAGCAGCCTATCTAGCGTGGGAGAGACCCAGTACTTC. The rearrangement joins TRBV14 to TRBJ2-5, with D tentatively TRBD2 (6 bases). This CDR3 contains 14 residues. Germline loops: CDR1 SGHDN, CDR2 FVKESK. Between the trimmed V and J ends, which lost 4 bases and 4 bases, there was a span of 13 bases.

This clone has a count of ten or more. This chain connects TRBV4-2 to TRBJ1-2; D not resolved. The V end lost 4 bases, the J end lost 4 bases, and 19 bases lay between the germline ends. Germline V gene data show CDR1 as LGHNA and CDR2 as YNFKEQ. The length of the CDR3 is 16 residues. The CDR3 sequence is CASSPTASERPYGYTF. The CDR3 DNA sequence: TGTGCCAGCAGCCCCACCGCCAGCGAGCGGCCCTATGGCTACACCTTC.

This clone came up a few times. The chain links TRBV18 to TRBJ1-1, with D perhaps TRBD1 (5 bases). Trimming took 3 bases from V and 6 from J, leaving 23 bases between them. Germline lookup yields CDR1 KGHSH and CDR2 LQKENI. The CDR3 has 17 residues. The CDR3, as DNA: TGTGCCAGCTCACCCCTGGCAGGGTACGGCGTAGACGCTGAAGCTTTCTTT. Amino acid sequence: CASSPLAGYGVDAEAFF.

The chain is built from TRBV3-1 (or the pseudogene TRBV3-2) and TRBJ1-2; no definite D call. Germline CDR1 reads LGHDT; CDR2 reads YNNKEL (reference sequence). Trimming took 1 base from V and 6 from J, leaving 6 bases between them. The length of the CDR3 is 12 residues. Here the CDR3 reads CASSQAIDGYTF. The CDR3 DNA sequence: TGTGCCAGCAGCCAAGCTATTGATGGCTACACCTTC.

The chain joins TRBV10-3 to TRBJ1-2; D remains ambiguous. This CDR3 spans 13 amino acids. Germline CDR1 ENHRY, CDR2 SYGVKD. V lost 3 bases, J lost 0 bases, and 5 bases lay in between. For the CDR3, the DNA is TGTGCCATCAGTGAACAGACTAACTATGGCTACACCTTC. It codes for CAISEQTNYGYTF.

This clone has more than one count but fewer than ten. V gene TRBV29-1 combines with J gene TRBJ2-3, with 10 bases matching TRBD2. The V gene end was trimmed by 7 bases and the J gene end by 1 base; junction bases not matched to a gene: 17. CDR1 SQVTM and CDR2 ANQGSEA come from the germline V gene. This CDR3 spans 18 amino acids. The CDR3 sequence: CSAEPLWEREGRTDTQYF. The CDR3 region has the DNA TGCAGCGCCGAACCCCTCTGGGAGCGGGAGGGCCGCACAGATACGCAGTATTTT.

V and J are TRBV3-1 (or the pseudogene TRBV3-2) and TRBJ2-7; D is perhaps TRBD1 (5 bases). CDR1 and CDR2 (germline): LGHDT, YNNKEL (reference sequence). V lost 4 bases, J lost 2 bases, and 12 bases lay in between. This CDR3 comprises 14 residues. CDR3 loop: CASSPQGGPYEQYF. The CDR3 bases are TGTGCCAGCAGCCCCCAGGGTGGTCCCTACGAGCAGTACTTC.

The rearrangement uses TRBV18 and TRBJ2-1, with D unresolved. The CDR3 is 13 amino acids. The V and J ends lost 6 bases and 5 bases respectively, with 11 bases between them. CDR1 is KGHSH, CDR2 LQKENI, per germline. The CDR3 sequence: CASSPFSDNEQFF. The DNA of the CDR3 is TGTGCCAGCTCCCCGTTCAGTGACAATGAGCAGTTCTTC. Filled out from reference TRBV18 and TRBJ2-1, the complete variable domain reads NAGVMQNPRHLVRRRGQEARLRCSPMKGHSHVYWYRQLPEEGLKFMVYLQKENIIDESGMPKERFSAEFPKEGPSILRIQQVVRGDSAAYFCASSPFSDNEQFFGPGTRLTVL.

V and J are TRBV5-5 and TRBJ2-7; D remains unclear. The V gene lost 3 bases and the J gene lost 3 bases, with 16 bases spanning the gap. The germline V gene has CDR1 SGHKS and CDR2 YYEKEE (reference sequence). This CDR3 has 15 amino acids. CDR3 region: CASSSMKRSSYEQYF. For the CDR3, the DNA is TGTGCCAGCAGCTCAATGAAACGTAGTAGCTACGAGCAGTACTTC.

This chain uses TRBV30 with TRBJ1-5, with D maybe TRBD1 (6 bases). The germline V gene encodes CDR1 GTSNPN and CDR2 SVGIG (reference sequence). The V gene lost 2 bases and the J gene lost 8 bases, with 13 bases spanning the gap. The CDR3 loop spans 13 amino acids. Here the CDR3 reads CAWSPTEGEPQHF. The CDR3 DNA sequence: TGTGCCTGGAGTCCGACCGAGGGGGAGCCCCAGCATTTT.

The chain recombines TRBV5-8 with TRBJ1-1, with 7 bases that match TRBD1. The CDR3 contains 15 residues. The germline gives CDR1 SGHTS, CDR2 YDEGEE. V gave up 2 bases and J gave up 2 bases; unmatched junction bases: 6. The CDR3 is CASSFWTGKNTEAFF. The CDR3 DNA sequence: TGTGCCAGCAGCTTTTGGACAGGCAAAAACACTGAAGCTTTCTTT.

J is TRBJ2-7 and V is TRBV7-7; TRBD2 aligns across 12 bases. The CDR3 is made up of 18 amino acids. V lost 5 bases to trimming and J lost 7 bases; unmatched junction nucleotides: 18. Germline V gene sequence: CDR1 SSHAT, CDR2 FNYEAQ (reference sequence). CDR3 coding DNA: TGTGCCAGCAGCCCCTCGCCCGTGACTAGCGGGAGCTCGGGGGAGCAGTACTTC. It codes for CASSPSPVTSGSSGEQYF.

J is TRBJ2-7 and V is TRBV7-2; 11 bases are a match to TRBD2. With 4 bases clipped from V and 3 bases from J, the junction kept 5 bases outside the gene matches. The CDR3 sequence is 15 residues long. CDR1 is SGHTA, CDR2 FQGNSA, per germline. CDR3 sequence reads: CASSSVAGGLYEQYF. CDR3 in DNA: TGTGCCAGCAGCTCGGTAGCGGGAGGGCTCTACGAGCAGTACTTC.

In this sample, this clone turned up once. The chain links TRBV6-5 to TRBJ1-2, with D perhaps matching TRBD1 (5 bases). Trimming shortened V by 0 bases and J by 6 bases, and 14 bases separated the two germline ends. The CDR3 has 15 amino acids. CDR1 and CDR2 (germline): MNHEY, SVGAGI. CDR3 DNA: TGTGCCAGCAGTTACTCGCAGGGAGGCGTGGATGGCTACACCTTC. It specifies CASSYSQGGVDGYTF.

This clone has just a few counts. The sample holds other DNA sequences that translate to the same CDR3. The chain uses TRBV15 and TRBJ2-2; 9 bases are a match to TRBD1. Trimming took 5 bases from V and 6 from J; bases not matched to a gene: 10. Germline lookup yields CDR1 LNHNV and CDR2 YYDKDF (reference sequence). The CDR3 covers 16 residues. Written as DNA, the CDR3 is TGTGCCACCAGCCTATGGGGACAGGGTGGGGCCGGGGAGCTGTTTTTT. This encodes CATSLWGQGGAGELFF.

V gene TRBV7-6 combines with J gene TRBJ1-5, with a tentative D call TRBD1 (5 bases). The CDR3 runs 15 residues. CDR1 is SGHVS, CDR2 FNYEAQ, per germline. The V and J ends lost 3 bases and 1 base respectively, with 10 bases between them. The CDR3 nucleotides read TGTGCCAGCAGCTTGCTCGGGGGGAGCAATCAGCCCCAGCATTTT. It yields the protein CASSLLGGSNQPQHF.

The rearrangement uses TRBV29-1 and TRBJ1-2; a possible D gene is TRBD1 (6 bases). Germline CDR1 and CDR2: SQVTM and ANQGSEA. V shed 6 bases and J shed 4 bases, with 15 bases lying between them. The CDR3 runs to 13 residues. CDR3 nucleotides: TGCAGCGTAGCAGGGGATCCCCTCTATGGCTACACCTTC. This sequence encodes CSVAGDPLYGYTF. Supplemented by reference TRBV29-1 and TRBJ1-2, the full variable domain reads SAVISQKPSRDICQRGTSLTIQCQVDSQVTMMFWYRQQPGQSLTLIATANQGSEATYESGFVIDKFPISRPNLTFSTLTVSNMSPEDSSIYLCSVAGDPLYGYTFGSGTRLTVV.

This CDR3 reads CASSQDRVHGYTF. CDR3 DNA sequence: TGCGCCAGCAGCCAAGATCGGGTACACGGCTACACCTTC. The chain joins TRBV4-3 to TRBJ1-2; D call uncertain. CDR1 LGHNA and CDR2 YSLEER come from the germline V gene. The CDR3 sequence is 13 residues long. Deletions cut 0 bases from V and 8 bases from J, with 10 bases between.

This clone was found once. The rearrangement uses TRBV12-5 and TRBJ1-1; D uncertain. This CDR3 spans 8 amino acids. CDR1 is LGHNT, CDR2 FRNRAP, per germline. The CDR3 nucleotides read TGTGCCCCCAGTTGGTCTTTCTTT. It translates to CAPSWSFF.

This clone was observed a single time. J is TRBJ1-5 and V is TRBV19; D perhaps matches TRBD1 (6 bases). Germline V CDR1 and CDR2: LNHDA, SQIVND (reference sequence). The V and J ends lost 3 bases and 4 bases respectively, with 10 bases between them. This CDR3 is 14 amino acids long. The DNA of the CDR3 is TGTGCCAGTAGTATGGGGAGGGGGAATCAGCCCCAGCATTTT. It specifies CASSMGRGNQPQHF. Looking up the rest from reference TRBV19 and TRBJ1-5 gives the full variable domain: DGGITQSPKYLFRKEGQNVTLSCEQNLNHDAMYWYRQDPGQGLRLIYYSQIVNDFQKGDIAEGYSVSREKKESFPLTVTSAQKNPTAFYLCASSMGRGNQPQHFGDGTRLSIL.

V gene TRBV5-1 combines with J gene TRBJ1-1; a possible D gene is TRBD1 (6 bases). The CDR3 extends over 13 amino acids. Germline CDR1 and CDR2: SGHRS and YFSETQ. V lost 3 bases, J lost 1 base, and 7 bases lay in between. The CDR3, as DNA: TGCGCCAGCAGCTGGGGGCCGAACACTGAAGCTTTCTTT. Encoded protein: CASSWGPNTEAFF.